This TCR beta chain was sequenced for a study of liver allograft versus peripheral blood T cells. Study in general: The authors compared T cell receptor repertoires in transplanted livers with those in the peripheral blood of recipients. Study-wide findings and caveats: It was reported that the T cell receptor repertoires found inside liver allografts differed from those that were detected in peripheral blood.

Germline-derived CDR1 and CDR2 are SGHTA and FQGTGA. V lost 3 bases, J lost 4 bases, and 16 bases stayed unmatched. The CDR3 is 18 amino acids. TCRdb called the reads again in MiXCR, with one record for every CDR3 protein. The table records about 14,000 distinct CDR3 sequences, roughly 22% of them present only once. Judged by abundance, this clonotype is medium-sized. Antigen specificity is unknown. The V and J genes are TRBV7-3 and TRBJ1-1; 8 bases line up with TRBD1. The clonotype was recovered from a human patient who had a liver transplant. Some T cells may be supplied by the graft donor. The CDR3 nucleotides are TGTGCCAGCAGCTTTAACGCCCCCGGACAGGGAATGACCACTGAAGCTTTCTTT. This encodes CASSFNAPGQGMTTEAFF.